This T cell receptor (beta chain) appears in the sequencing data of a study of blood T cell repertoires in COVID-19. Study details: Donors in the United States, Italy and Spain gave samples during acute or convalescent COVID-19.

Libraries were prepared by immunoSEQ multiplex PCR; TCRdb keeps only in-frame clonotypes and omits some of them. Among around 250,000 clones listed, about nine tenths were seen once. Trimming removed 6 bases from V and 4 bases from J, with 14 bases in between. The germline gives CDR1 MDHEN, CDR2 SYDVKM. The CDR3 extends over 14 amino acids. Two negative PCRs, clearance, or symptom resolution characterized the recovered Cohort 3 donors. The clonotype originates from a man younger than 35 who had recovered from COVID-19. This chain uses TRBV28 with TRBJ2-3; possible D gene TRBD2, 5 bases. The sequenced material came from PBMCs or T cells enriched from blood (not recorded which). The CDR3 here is CASSLAQRSDTQYF. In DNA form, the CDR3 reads TGTGCCAGCAGCCTAGCCCAGAGGTCAGATACGCAGTATTTT.